A selection of T cell receptor beta chains follows, all from one sample in a study of CD8+CD57+ T cells in acquired aplastic anemia. TCRdb reprocessed the reads via MiXCR and lists one record per CDR3 protein. This table has just over 450,000 distinct CDR3 sequences, around 30% appearing once. Input material: sorted CD4+, CD8+, or CD8+CD57+ T cells (not recorded which) from PBMCs. The receptors come from a human donor with aplastic anemia. Each CDR3 is given with its conserved first and last residue. A D gene is named only where the DNA matches it firmly. Expanded clones get a size class; other rows say once, few or many, or leave the size out.

D	size	V	J	DNA	CDR3
NA	NA	TRBV6-1	TRBJ1-4	TGTGCCAGCATTGTAGGACCGGGCACAAATGAAAAACTGTTTTTT	CASIVGPGTNEKLFF
NA	NA	TRBV7-3	TRBJ1-1	TGTGCCAGCAGCTTTGGACGAAGGACTGAAGCTTTCTTT	CASSFGRRTEAFF
TRBD1	NA	TRBV28	TRBJ2-7	TGTGCCAGCAGTACACCGGGACAGGGTCTCTACGAGCAGTACTTC	CASSTPGQGLYEQYF
TRBD2	NA	TRBV2	TRBJ2-5	TGTGCCAGCATGTGGGGCGGGGGGGGATCCAGAGAGACCCAGTACTTC	CASMWGGGGSRETQYF
NA	NA	TRBV7-8	TRBJ1-1	TGTGCCAGCAGGGGAGCCTCGAACACTGAAGCTTTCTTT	CASRGASNTEAFF
NA	NA	TRBV7-8	TRBJ1-5	TGTGCCAGCAGCACAGAAAGCAATCAGCCCCAGCATTTT	CASSTESNQPQHF
NA	many	TRBV20-1	TRBJ1-6	TGCAGTGCTAGAGATCTAAGGGCAGGGCAAGATTCACCCCTCCACTTT	CSARDLRAGQDSPLHF
TRBD2	NA	TRBV2	TRBJ2-7	TGTGCCAGCAAACCTCCTGCTAGCGGGGGCTACGAGCAGTACTTC	CASKPPASGGYEQYF
TRBD1	many	TRBV7-2	TRBJ1-2	TGTGCCAGCAGCGTAGACAGGGGGGATGGCTACACCTTC	CASSVDRGDGYTF
TRBD2	many	TRBV2	TRBJ2-7	TGTGCCAGCAGTGACCCTAGCGGGAGGGCCTACGAGCAGTACTTC	CASSDPSGRAYEQYF
NA	NA	TRBV19	TRBJ1-5	TGTGCCAGTAGAGTTGTGGGGGTTAGCAATCAGCCCCAGCATTTT	CASRVVGVSNQPQHF
NA	many	TRBV20-1	TRBJ2-6	TGCAGTGCTCCGGTCCTCTCCTCTGGGGCCAACGTCCTGACTTTC	CSAPVLSSGANVLTF
NA	NA	TRBV15	TRBJ1-1	TGTGCCACCAGCAGGGGACACCTAAGGGACACTGAAGCTTTCTTT	CATSRGHLRDTEAFF
TRBD1	NA	TRBV30	TRBJ1-2	TGTGCCTGGACCCTGGACAGGGAAGAGGGCTACACCTTC	CAWTLDREEGYTF
NA	NA	TRBV20-1	TRBJ2-7	TGCAGTGCTAGAGATCTTCTCGGGGCAGGGTCCTACGAGCAGTACTTC	CSARDLLGAGSYEQYF
TRBD2	many	TRBV19	TRBJ2-5	TGTGCCAGTAGTCCCGGGGGGCAAGAGACCCAGTACTTC	CASSPGGQETQYF
TRBD1	few	TRBV15	TRBJ1-2	TGTGCCACCAGCAGACATCGGCTTGCAGGGGGCGAGAACTATGGCTACACCTTC	CATSRHRLAGGENYGYTF
NA	NA	TRBV7-3	TRBJ2-1	TGTGCCAGCAGCTTAGCAGGGTTCGATGAGCAGTTCTTC	CASSLAGFDEQFF
NA	few	TRBV5-1	TRBJ1-4	TGCGCCAGCAGCCCCGACGCCCTTGCAACTAATGAAAAACTGTTTTTT	CASSPDALATNEKLFF
NA	NA	TRBV25-1	TRBJ2-7	TGTGCCAGCTGGGACCACGAGCAGTACTTC	CASWDHEQYF
NA	NA	TRBV5-6	TRBJ2-7	TGTGCCAGCACCCGAAAACGACGGAACTTAGGGTCCGAGCAGTACTTC	CASTRKRRNLGSEQYF
TRBD2	NA	TRBV2	TRBJ2-3	TGTGCCAGCAGCCTAGCCCCGGGACTAGCGGCAGATACGCAGTATTTT	CASSLAPGLAADTQYF
TRBD1	many	TRBV11-3	TRBJ1-2	TGTGCCAGCAGCTTAGAGGGACAGGGGTTGTATGGCTACACCTTC	CASSLEGQGLYGYTF
NA	few	TRBV15	TRBJ1-6	TGTGCCACCAGCAGAGACAGGGAGGCTAATTCACCCCTCCACTTT	CATSRDREANSPLHF
NA	many	TRBV7-2	TRBJ2-7	TGTGCCAGCAGCTTAGCCCACCCAGACTACGAGCAGTACTTC	CASSLAHPDYEQYF
NA	NA	TRBV7-9	TRBJ2-5	TGTGCCAGCAGCCTCCTTGTGGGACCTCTGGGGACCCAGTACTTC	CASSLLVGPLGTQYF
TRBD1	NA	TRBV7-3	TRBJ2-1	TGTGCCAGCAGCTTAAAGGTCGGGACAGGGTTCGACAATGAGCAGTTCTTC	CASSLKVGTGFDNEQFF
NA	few	TRBV6-5	TRBJ1-5	TGTGCCAGCAGTTACGTGGGAGTAAAGAGCAATCAGCCCCAGCATTTT	CASSYVGVKSNQPQHF
NA	NA	TRBV18	TRBJ2-7	TGTGCCAGCTCACCACAAGGTTGGGAGCAGTACTTC	CASSPQGWEQYF
TRBD2	many	TRBV15	TRBJ2-7	TGTGCCACCAGCAGGCTAGCGGGATACGAGCAGTACTTC	CATSRLAGYEQYF
NA	NA	TRBV4-1	TRBJ2-7	TGCGCCAGCAGCCGAGATGAAGAACAGCTAAACCTCTACGAGCAGTACTTC	CASSRDEEQLNLYEQYF
TRBD1	NA	TRBV2	TRBJ1-3	TGTGCCAGCAGTGAAGCGGCAGGGGGTAACACCATATATTTT	CASSEAAGGNTIYF
TRBD1	few	TRBV2	TRBJ1-5	TGTGCCAGCAGCCCCGACAGGGATCGGCAGCCCCAGCATTTT	CASSPDRDRQPQHF
NA	many	TRBV7-8	TRBJ1-1	TGTGCCAGCAGCTCCCGGGGCAGGACCTCAGCTTTCTTT	CASSSRGRTSAFF
NA	NA	TRBV6-1	TRBJ1-5	TGTGCCAGCAGAACATTTAGCAATCAGCCCCAGCATTTT	CASRTFSNQPQHF
NA	few	TRBV2	TRBJ1-6	TGTGCCAGCAGTAGTCAGGGGTCCGATAATTCACCCCTCCACTTT	CASSSQGSDNSPLHF
NA	NA	TRBV3-1	TRBJ1-1	TGTGCCAGCACCCGTGAGGGGGGCCCCACTGAAGCTTTCTTT	CASTREGGPTEAFF
TRBD1	NA	TRBV19	TRBJ2-6	TGTGCCACCACGACAGGGGTGGTTGGGGCCAACGTCCTGACTTTC	CATTTGVVGANVLTF
NA	many	TRBV5-8	TRBJ2-7	TGTGCCAGCAGCAGGGACCACCGCGAGCAGTACTTC	CASSRDHREQYF
NA	few	TRBV5-1	TRBJ1-1	TGCGCCAGCAGCTTGGGTATGGGGGCGAGCACTGAAGCTTTCTTT	CASSLGMGASTEAFF
NA	few	TRBV12-3/TRBV12-4	TRBJ1-1	TGTGCCAGCAGGCCTGGTGGGGGGGGCACTGAAGCTTTCTTT	CASRPGGGGTEAFF
NA	NA	TRBV20-1	TRBJ1-1	TGCAGTGCCGCGAGGAGTACTGAAGCTTTCTTT	CSAARSTEAFF